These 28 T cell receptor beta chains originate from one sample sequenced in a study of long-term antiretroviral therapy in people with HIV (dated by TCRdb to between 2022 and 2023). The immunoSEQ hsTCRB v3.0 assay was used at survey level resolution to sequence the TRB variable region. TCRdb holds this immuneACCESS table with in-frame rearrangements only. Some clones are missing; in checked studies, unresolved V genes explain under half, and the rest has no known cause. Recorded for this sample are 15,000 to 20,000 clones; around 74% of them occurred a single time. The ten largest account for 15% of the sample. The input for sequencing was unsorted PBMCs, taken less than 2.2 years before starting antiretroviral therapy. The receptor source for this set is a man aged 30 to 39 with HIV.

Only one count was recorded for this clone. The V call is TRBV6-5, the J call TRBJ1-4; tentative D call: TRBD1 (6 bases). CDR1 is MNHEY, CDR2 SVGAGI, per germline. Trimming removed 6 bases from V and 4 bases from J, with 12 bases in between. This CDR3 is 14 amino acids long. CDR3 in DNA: TGTGCCAGCAGCTCTAGACAGGTTAATGAAAAACTGTTTTTT. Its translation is CASSSRQVNEKLFF.

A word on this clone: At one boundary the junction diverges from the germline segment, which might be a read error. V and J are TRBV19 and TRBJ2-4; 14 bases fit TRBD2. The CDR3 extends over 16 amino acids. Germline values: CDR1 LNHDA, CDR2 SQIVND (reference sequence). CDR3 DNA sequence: TGTGCCACCTCCTCGACTAGCGGGGGGGCGGTGAACATTCAGTGCTTC. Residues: CATSSTSGGAVNIQCF. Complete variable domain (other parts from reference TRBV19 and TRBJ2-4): DGGITQSPKYLFRKEGQNVTLSCEQNLNHDAMYWYRQDPGQGLRLIYYSQIVNDFQKGDIAEGYSVSREKKESFPLTVTSAQKNPTAFYLCATSSTSGGAVNIQCFGAGTRLSVL.

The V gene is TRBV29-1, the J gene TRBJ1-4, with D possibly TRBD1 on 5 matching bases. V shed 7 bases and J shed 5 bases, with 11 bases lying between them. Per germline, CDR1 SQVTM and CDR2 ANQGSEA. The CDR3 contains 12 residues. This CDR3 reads CSATDWNEKLFF. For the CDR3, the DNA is TGCAGCGCGACAGATTGGAATGAAAAACTGTTTTTT.

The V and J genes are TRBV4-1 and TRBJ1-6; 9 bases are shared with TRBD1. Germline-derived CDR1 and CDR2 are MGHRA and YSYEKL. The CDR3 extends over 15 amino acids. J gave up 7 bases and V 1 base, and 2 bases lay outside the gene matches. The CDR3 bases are TGCGCCAGCAGCCAAGGGGGACAGGGAAATTCACCCCTCCACTTT. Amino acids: CASSQGGQGNSPLHF.

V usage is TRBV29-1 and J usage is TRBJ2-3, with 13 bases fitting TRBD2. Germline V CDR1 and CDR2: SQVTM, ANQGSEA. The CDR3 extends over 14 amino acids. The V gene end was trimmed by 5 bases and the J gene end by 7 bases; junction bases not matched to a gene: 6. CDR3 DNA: TGCAGCGTTTTACTAGCGGGAGGGCCAAATACGCAGTATTTT. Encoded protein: CSVLLAGGPNTQYF.

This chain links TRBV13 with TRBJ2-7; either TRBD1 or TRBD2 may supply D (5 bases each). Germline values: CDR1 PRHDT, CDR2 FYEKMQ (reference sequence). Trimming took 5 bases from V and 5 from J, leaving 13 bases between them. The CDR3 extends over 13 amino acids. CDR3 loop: CASSPLGENEQYF. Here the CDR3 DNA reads TGTGCCAGCAGCCCCTTGGGGGAGAACGAGCAGTACTTC.

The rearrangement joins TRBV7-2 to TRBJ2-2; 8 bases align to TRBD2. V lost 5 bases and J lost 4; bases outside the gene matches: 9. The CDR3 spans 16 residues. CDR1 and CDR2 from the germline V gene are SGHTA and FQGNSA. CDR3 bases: TGTGCCAGCAGCGCCTACGAGCGGGAGAGCACCGGGGAGCTGTTTTTT. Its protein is CASSAYERESTGELFF.

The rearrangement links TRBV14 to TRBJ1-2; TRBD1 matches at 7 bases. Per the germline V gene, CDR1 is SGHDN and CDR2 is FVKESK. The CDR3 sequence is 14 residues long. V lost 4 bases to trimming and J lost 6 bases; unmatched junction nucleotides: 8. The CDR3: CASSPTTGVHGYTF. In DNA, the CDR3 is TGTGCCAGCAGCCCTACCACAGGGGTTCATGGCTACACCTTC.

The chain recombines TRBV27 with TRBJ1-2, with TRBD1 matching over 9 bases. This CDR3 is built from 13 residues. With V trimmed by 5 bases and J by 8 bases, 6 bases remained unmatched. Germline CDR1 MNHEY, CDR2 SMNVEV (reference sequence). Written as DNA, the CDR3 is TGTGCCAGCAGTGCCTGGACAGGGGACGGCTACACCTTC. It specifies CASSAWTGDGYTF.

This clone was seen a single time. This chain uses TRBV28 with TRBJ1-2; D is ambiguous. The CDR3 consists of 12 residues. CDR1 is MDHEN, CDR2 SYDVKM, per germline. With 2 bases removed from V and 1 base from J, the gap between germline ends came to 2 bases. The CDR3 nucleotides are TGTGCCAGCAGTTTAATTAACTATGGCTACACCTTC. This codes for CASSLINYGYTF.

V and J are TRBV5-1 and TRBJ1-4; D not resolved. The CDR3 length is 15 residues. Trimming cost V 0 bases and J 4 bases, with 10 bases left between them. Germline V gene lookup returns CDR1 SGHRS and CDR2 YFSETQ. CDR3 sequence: CASSLVAGNNEKLFF. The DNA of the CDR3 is TGCGCCAGCAGCTTGGTGGCAGGAAATAATGAAAAACTGTTTTTT.

The CDR3 here is CASSTETSGGRETQYF. CDR3 sequence (DNA): TGTGCCAGCAGCACAGAGACTAGCGGGGGGAGAGAGACCCAGTACTTC. The chain couples TRBV7-9 to TRBJ2-5, with TRBD2 matching 13 bases. Trimming took 5 bases from V and 4 from J; bases not matched to a gene: 7. The CDR3 loop spans 16 amino acids. CDR1 is SEHNR and CDR2 is FQNEAQ in the germline V gene (reference sequence).

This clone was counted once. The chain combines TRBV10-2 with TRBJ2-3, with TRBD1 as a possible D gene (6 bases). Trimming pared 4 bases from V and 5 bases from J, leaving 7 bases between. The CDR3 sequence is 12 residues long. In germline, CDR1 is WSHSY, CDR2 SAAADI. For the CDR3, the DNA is TGCGCCAGCAGTGGGACAGAAGATACGCAGTATTTT. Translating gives CASSGTEDTQYF.

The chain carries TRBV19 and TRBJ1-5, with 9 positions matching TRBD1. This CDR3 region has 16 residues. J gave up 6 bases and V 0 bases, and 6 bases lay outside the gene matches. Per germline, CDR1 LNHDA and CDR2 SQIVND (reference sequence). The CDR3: CASSIEDRGYGQPQHF. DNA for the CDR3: TGTGCCAGTAGTATAGAGGACAGGGGCTACGGTCAGCCCCAGCATTTT.

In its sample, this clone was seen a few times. The CDR3 loop is CASSSRDRGTGHEQYF. Here the CDR3 DNA reads TGTGCCAGCAGTTCCCGAGACAGGGGGACGGGGCACGAGCAGTACTTC. V and J are TRBV28 and TRBJ2-7; 9 positions match TRBD1. Germline loops: CDR1 MDHEN, CDR2 SYDVKM. The CDR3 length is 16 residues. V was pared by 4 bases and J by 5 bases, with 12 bases of the junction left unmatched.

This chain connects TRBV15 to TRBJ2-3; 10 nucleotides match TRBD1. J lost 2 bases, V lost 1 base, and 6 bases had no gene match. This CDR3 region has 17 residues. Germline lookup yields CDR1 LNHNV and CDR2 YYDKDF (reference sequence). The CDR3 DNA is TGTGCCACCAGCAGAGCGCGGGGGACAGGGGTCACAGATACGCAGTATTTT. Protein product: CATSRARGTGVTDTQYF.

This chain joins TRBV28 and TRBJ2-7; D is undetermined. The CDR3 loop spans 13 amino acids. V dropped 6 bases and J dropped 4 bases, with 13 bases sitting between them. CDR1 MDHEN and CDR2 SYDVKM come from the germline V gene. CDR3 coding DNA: TGTGCCAGCAGGCCTTTAATTCCTTACGAGCAGTACTTC. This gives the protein CASRPLIPYEQYF. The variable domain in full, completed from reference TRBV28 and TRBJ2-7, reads DVKVTQSSRYLVKRTGEKVFLECVQDMDHENMFWYRQDPGLGLRLIYFSYDVKMKEKGDIPEGYSVSREKKERFSLILESASTNQTSMYLCASRPLIPYEQYFGPGTRLTVT.

The CDR3 reads CASSYSRGLSTDTQYF. CDR3 sequence (DNA): TGTGCCAGCAGTTACTCGCGAGGCCTTAGCACAGATACGCAGTATTTT. The chain recombines TRBV6-5 with TRBJ2-3; no clear D. The germline CDR1 and CDR2 sequences are MNHEY and SVGAGI. V shed 0 bases and J shed 0 bases, with 10 bases lying between them. The CDR3 runs 16 residues.

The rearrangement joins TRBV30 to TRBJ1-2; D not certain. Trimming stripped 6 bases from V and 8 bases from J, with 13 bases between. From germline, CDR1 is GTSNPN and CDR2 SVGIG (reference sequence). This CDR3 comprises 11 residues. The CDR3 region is CACPKTIGYTF. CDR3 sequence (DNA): TGTGCCTGCCCAAAGACTATAGGCTACACCTTC.

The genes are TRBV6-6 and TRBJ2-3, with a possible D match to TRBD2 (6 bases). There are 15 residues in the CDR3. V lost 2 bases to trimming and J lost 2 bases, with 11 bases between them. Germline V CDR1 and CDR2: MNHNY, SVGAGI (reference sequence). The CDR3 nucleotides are TGTGCCAGCAGTTACGGGACTTCTAACACAGATACGCAGTATTTT. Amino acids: CASSYGTSNTDTQYF.

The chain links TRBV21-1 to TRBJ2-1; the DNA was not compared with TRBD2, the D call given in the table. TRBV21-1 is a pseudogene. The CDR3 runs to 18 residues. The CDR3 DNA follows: TGTGCCAGCAGCAAAGAAGAGTCCCGCGAACCGAGATACAATGAGCAGTTCTTC. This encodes CASSKEESREPRYNEQFF.

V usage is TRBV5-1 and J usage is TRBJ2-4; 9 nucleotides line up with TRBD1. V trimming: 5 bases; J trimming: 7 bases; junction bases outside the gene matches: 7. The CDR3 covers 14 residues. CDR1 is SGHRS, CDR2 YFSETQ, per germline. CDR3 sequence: CASRVGQGNNIQYF. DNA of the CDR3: TGCGCCAGCAGAGTAGGACAGGGGAATAACATTCAGTACTTC.

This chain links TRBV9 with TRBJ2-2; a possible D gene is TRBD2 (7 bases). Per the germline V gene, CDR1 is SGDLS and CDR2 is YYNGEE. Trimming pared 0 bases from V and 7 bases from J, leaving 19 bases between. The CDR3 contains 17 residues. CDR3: CASSVGSGGADGGELFF. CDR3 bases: TGTGCCAGCAGCGTAGGGAGTGGGGGGGCCGATGGCGGGGAGCTGTTTTTT.

The CDR3 is CASSTQGAYYEQYF. CDR3 in DNA: TGTGCCAGCAGCACACAGGGGGCCTACTACGAGCAGTACTTC. J is TRBJ2-7 and V is TRBV27; 9 bases align to TRBD1. V lost 6 bases and J lost 3; bases outside the gene matches: 6. The CDR3 extends over 14 amino acids. Germline CDR1 reads MNHEY; CDR2 reads SMNVEV (reference sequence).

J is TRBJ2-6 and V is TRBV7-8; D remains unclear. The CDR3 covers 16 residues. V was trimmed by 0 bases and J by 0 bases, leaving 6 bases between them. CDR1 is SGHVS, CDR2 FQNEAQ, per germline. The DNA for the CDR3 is TGTGCCAGCAGCTTAGCCTCTTCCTCTGGGGCCAACGTCCTGACTTTC. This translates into CASSLASSSGANVLTF.

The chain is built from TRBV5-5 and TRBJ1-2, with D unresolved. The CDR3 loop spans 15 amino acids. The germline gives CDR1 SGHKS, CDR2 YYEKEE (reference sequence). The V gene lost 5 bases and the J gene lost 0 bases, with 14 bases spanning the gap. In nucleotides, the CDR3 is TGTGCCAGCAGTTCAGGTTGGCTAGCTAACTATGGCTACACCTTC. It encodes CASSSGWLANYGYTF.

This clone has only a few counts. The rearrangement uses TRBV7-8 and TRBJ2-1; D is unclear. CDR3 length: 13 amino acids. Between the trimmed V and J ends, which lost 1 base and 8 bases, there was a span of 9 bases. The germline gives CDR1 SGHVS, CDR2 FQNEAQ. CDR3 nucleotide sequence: TGTGCCAGCAGCTTAGTAGGTGATTATGAGCAGTTCTTC. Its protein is CASSLVGDYEQFF.

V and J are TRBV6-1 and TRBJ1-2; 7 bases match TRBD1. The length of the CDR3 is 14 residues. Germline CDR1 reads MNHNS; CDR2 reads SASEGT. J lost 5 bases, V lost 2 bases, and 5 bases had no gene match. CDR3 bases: TGTGCCAGCAGTGAAACCGGGACAGTGTATGGCTACACCTTC. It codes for CASSETGTVYGYTF.